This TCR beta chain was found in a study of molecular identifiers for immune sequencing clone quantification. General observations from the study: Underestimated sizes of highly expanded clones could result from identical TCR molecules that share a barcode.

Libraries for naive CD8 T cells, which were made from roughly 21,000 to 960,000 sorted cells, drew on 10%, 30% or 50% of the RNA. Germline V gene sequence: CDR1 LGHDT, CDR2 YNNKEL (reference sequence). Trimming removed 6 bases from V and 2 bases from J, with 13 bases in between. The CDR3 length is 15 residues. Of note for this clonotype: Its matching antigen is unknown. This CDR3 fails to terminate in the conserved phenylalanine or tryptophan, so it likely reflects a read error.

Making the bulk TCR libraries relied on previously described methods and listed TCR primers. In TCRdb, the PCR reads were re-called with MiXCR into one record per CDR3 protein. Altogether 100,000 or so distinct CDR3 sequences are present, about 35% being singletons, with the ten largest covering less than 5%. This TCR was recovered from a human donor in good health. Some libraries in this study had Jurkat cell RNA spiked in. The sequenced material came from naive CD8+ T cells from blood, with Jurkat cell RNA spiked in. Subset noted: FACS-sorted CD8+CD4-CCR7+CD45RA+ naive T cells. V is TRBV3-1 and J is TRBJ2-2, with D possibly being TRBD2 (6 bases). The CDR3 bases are TGTGCCAGCAGTCACCGGGACTTTAACACCGGGGAGCTGTTTCTT. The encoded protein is CASSHRDFNTGELFL.